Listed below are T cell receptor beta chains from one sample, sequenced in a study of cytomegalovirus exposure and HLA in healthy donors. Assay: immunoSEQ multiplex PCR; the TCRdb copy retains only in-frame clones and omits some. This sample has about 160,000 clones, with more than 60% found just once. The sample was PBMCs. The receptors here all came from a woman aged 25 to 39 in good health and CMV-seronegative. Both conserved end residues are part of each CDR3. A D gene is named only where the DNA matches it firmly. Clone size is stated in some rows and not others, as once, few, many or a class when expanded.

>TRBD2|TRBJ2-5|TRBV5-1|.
CASSLPSGGFQETQYF
TGCGCCAGCAGCTTGCCTAGCGGGGGGTTCCAAGAGACCCAGTACTTC
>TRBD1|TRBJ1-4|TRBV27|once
CASSITGGSNEKLFF
TGTGCCAGCAGTATAACAGGGGGATCTAATGAAAAACTGTTTTTT
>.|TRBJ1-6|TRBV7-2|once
CASSSYAYNSPLHF
TGTGCCAGCAGTTCGTATGCGTATAATTCACCCCTCCACTTT
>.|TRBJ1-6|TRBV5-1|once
CASSLEQGRSPLHF
TGCGCCAGCAGCTTGGAGCAGGGAAGGTCACCCCTCCACTTT
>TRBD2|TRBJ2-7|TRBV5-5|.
CASSLGLDYEQYF
TGTGCCAGCAGCCTGGGACTAGACTACGAGCAGTACTTC
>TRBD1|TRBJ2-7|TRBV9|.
CASSVAARGGYYEQYF
TGTGCCAGCAGCGTAGCCGCAAGAGGGGGCTACTACGAGCAGTACTTC
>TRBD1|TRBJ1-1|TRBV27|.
CASIKQGALGNTEAFF
TGTGCCAGCATCAAACAGGGGGCTTTGGGGAACACTGAAGCTTTCTTT
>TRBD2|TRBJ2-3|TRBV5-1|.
CASSFSNSGGTDTQYF
TGCGCCAGCAGCTTTTCGAATAGCGGGGGTACAGATACGCAGTATTTT
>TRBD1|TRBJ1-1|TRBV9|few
CASSVAGTGVSTEAFF
TGTGCCAGCAGCGTAGCTGGAACAGGGGTAAGCACTGAAGCTTTCTTT
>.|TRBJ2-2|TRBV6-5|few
CASSYSTDPGELFF
TGTGCCAGCAGTTACTCGACAGACCCCGGGGAGCTGTTTTTT
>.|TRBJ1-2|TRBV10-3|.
CAISESLYGYTF
TGTGCCATCAGTGAGTCCCTGTATGGCTACACCTTC
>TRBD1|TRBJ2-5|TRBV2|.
CASTPDRAQETQYF
TGTGCCAGCACCCCGGACAGGGCCCAAGAGACCCAGTACTTC
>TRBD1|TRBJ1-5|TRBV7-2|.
CASSAGTGAAQPQHF
TGTGCCAGCAGCGCAGGGACAGGGGCTGCCCAGCCCCAGCATTTT
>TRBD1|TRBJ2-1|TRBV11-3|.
CASSLVTTGGYNEQFF
TGTGCCAGCAGCTTAGTTACCACAGGGGGCTACAATGAGCAGTTCTTC
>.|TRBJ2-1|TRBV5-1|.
CASSPVAISYNEQFF
TGCGCCAGCAGTCCGGTCGCTATCTCCTACAATGAGCAGTTCTTC
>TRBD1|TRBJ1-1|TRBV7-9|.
CASSLEGYRGNTEAFF
TGTGCCAGCAGCTTAGAGGGTTACAGGGGAAACACTGAAGCTTTCTTT
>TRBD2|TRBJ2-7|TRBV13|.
CASSRSSGGAPYEQYF
TGTGCCAGCAGCCGTTCTAGCGGGGGGGCTCCCTACGAGCAGTACTTC
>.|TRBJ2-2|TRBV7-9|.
CASSPWEEANTGELFF
TGTGCCAGCAGTCCTTGGGAGGAAGCGAACACCGGGGAGCTGTTTTTT
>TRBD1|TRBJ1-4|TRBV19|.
CASSAPGQGGEKLFF
TGTGCCAGTAGTGCTCCGGGACAGGGGGGTGAAAAACTGTTTTTT
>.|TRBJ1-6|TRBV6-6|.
CASSYSRESNSPLHF
TGTGCCAGCAGTTACTCCCGGGAGAGTAATTCACCCCTCCACTTT
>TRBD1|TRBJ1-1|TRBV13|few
CASSFTQGAAFEAFF
TGTGCCAGCAGCTTTACCCAGGGGGCCGCGTTTGAAGCTTTCTTT
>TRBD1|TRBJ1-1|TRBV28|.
CASSPWTGVAEAFF
TGTGCCAGCAGTCCTTGGACAGGGGTCGCTGAAGCTTTCTTT
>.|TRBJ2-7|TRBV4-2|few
CASSAWGLNYEQYF
TGTGCCAGCAGCGCGTGGGGGCTTAACTACGAGCAGTACTTC
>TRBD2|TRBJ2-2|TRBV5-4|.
CASRLAGANTGELFF
TGTGCCAGCAGATTAGCGGGGGCCAACACCGGGGAGCTGTTTTTT
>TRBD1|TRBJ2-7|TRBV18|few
CASSHRDRMYEQYF
TGTGCCAGCTCCCACCGGGACAGGATGTACGAGCAGTACTTC
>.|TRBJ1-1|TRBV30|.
CAWTLTGQKAFF
TGTGCCTGGACCTTAACAGGACAAAAAGCTTTCTTT
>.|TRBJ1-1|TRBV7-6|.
CASSFQSLEVGNTEAFF
TGTGCCAGCAGCTTCCAGTCATTGGAGGTAGGGAACACTGAAGCTTTCTTT
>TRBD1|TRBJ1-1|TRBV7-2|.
CASSSWTGHTEAFF
TGTGCCAGCAGCTCGTGGACAGGGCACACTGAAGCTTTCTTT
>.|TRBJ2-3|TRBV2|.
CASSEPQRTFFTDTQYF
TGTGCCAGCAGTGAACCCCAACGGACTTTTTTCACAGATACGCAGTATTTT
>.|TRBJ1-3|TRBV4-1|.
CASSQVPGTGNTIYF
TGCGCCAGCAGCCAAGTTCCAGGGACTGGAAACACCATATATTTT
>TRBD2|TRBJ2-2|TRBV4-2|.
CASSSLAGLSQFANTGELFF
TGTGCCAGCAGCTCGCTAGCGGGGCTATCCCAATTCGCGAACACCGGGGAGCTGTTTTTT
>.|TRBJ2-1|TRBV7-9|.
CASSPNGLGQFF
TGTGCCAGCAGCCCAAACGGGTTGGGGCAGTTCTTC
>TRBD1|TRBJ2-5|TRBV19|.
CASSLGDSFQETQYF
TGTGCCAGTAGTCTTGGGGACAGCTTCCAAGAGACCCAGTACTTC
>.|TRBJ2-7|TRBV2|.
CASSERRGLSYEQYF
TGTGCCAGCAGCGAACGGCGGGGGCTCTCCTACGAGCAGTACTTC
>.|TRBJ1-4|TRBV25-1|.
CASSAAAATNEKLFF
TGTGCCAGCAGTGCTGCCGCGGCAACTAATGAAAAACTGTTTTTT
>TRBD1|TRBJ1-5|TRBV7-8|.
CASSFGQGRSNQPQHF
TGTGCCAGCAGCTTCGGACAGGGACGCAGCAATCAGCCCCAGCATTTT
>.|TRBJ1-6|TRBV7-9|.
CASSSSRGGVSPLHF
TGTGCCAGCAGCTCTAGCCGCGGTGGCGTTTCACCCCTCCACTTT
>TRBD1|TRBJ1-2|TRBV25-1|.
CASRREQGDYGYTF
TGTGCCAGCAGGCGAGAACAGGGGGACTATGGCTACACCTTC
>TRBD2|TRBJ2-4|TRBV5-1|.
CASSRGSLAGENIQYF
TGCGCCAGCAGCCGGGGGTCACTAGCGGGGGAAAACATTCAGTACTTC
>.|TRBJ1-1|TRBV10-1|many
CASSAPAVRGANTEAFF
TGCGCCAGCAGTGCCCCAGCCGTGCGCGGCGCGAACACTGAAGCTTTCTTT
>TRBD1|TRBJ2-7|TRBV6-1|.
CASSGGTGWHF
TGTGCCAGCAGTGGCGGGACAGGATGGCACTTC
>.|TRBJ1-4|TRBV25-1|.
CASRFREKLFF
TGTGCCAGCAGATTTCGGGAAAAACTGTTTTTT
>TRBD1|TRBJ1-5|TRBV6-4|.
CASSEQGAGQPQHF
TGTGCCAGCAGTGAGCAGGGGGCCGGTCAGCCCCAGCATTTT